A selection of T cell receptor beta chains follows, all from one sample in a study of OX40 agonist ivuxolimab in advanced cancers. Data came from immunoSEQ multiplex PCR; TCRdb stores just in-frame clones and leaves some out. The profile shows 70,000 to 80,000 clones, 93% of them singletons. Sequences were derived from CD4+ or CD8+ T cells sorted from blood, sampled in a trial of the OX40 agonist ivuxolimab. Every receptor here comes from an adult with an advanced solid tumor such as melanoma, head and neck, liver or kidney cancer. Both conserved end residues are part of each CDR3. D genes are given only for firm matches. Some rows mark clone size as missing; the rest say once, few, many or name a class of expanded clone.

d_call j_call clone_size v_call cdr3_nt cdr3_aa
NA TRBJ2-1 NA TRBV29-1 TGCAGCGTTTCCGGGACAACGGTCGATTGGGGGAATGAGCAGTTCTTC CSVSGTTVDWGNEQFF
NA TRBJ1-1 few TRBV9 TGTGCCAGCAGCGTAGCCCCCGACAAGGCGGGGGACACTGAAGCTTTCTTT CASSVAPDKAGDTEAFF
NA TRBJ2-7 NA TRBV11-2 TGTGCCAGCAGCTTACTCGGGAGCTCCTACGAGCAGTACTTC CASSLLGSSYEQYF
NA TRBJ2-3 NA TRBV13 TGTGCCAGCAGCTTAGGACCAGGAGATACGCAGTATTTT CASSLGPGDTQYF
TRBD1 TRBJ2-7 NA TRBV27 TGTGCCAGCAGTTTCTGGGGACAGGGATCCTACGAGCAGTACTTC CASSFWGQGSYEQYF
NA TRBJ1-5 once TRBV27 TGTGCCAGCAGGTCCGGGAGACCGAATCAGCCCCAGCATTTT CASRSGRPNQPQHF
TRBD2 TRBJ2-1 NA TRBV28 TGTGCCAGCAGTTTATTGGAGATAGCGGGAGGGTACAATGAGCAGTTCTTC CASSLLEIAGGYNEQFF
NA TRBJ1-5 NA TRBV14 TGTGCCAGCAGCCAAGGAGGGCTGCAGCCCCAGCATTTT CASSQGGLQPQHF
TRBD2 TRBJ2-5 NA TRBV13 TGTGCCAGCAGATCAGGACTAGCGGGGGGCAAGACACAAGAGACCCAGTACTTC CASRSGLAGGKTQETQYF
NA TRBJ1-6 once TRBV27 TGTGCCAGCAGTTTATTAGGCTTGGTGTCTGATAATTCACCCCTCCACTTT CASSLLGLVSDNSPLHF
TRBD1 TRBJ1-1 NA TRBV20-1 TGCAGTGCCGACAGGGGGCAGGAAGCTTTCTTT CSADRGQEAFF
NA TRBJ1-2 NA TRBV28 TGTGCCAGCAGCACTAGGACAGCTAGAAGGGACTATGGCTACACCTTC CASSTRTARRDYGYTF
TRBD2 TRBJ2-7 NA TRBV7-9 TGTGCCAGCAGCTTAGACAGCGGGAGGGTATACGAGCAGTACTTC CASSLDSGRVYEQYF
TRBD1 TRBJ1-1 NA TRBV6-1 TGTGCCAGCAGTGAAAGCGGGACAGGGACTGAAGCTTTCTTT CASSESGTGTEAFF
NA TRBJ1-1 NA TRBV4-1 TGCGCCAGCAGTCACCTCATTGAAGCTTTCTTT CASSHLIEAFF
TRBD2 TRBJ2-5 NA TRBV27 TGTGCCAGCAGTTCCTCGACTAGCGGGATGGAGACCCAGTACTTC CASSSSTSGMETQYF
NA TRBJ1-5 NA TRBV28 TGTGCCAGCAGTTTACCGACGGACGCCCTTAATCAGCCCCAGCATTTT CASSLPTDALNQPQHF
TRBD2 TRBJ2-3 NA TRBV7-3 TGTGCCAGCAGCTTATATTCCAGCGGGAGGACCACAGATACGCAGTATTTT CASSLYSSGRTTDTQYF
NA TRBJ1-1 NA TRBV27 TGTGCCAGCAGTTTATATGCGGGAGTGGACACTGAAGCTTTCTTT CASSLYAGVDTEAFF
NA TRBJ1-1 NA TRBV4-1 TGCGCCAGCAGCCAAGATGGGGGTCGTGAAGCTTTCTTT CASSQDGGREAFF
NA TRBJ2-3 NA TRBV4-3 TGCGCCAGCAGCCAAGACCTCCGGACTCCTTCCCCCACAGATACGCAGTATTTT CASSQDLRTPSPTDTQYF
NA TRBJ1-1 NA TRBV11-1 TGTGCCAGCAGCTCGAAGAGAAGTGGTGAAGCTTTCTTT CASSSKRSGEAFF
TRBD1 TRBJ2-7 NA TRBV6-5 TGTGCCAGCACCGAGACAGGGAACGAGCAGTACTTC CASTETGNEQYF
NA TRBJ1-1 NA TRBV11-2 TGTGCCAGCAGCCCAGGGTCAAACACTGAAGCTTTCTTT CASSPGSNTEAFF
NA TRBJ2-5 NA TRBV7-3 TGTGCCAGCAGCTTATATGACAGTCCGAAGGAGACCCAGTACTTC CASSLYDSPKETQYF
NA TRBJ2-7 NA TRBV29-1 TGCAGCGTTAGGCAGGCGTCCTACGAGCAGTACTTC CSVRQASYEQYF
NA TRBJ1-5 few TRBV11-3 TGTGCCAGCAGCTTAAAGGTGGGGGGGGAGAGCAATCAGCCCCAGCATTTT CASSLKVGGESNQPQHF
NA TRBJ1-2 NA TRBV29-1 TGCAGCGTTCCCTCTGACCGAGCCTATGGCTACACCTTC CSVPSDRAYGYTF
NA TRBJ2-5 NA TRBV27 TGTGCCAGCGGAGGAACTAGCAAAGAGACCCAGTACTTC CASGGTSKETQYF
NA TRBJ2-6 NA TRBV6-5 TGTGCCAGCAGTCTCGGCTCTGGGGCCAACGTCCTGACTTTC CASSLGSGANVLTF
NA TRBJ1-1 NA TRBV2 TGTGCCAGCAGGGACCAAGGGGAGGCCACTGAAGCTTTCTTT CASRDQGEATEAFF
NA TRBJ2-7 NA TRBV5-4 TGTGCCAGCAGCTTGGAAGGGTCCGAGCAGTACTTC CASSLEGSEQYF
NA TRBJ2-7 NA TRBV5-1 TGCGCCAGCAGTTTAGGACCAACCTACGAGCAGTACTTC CASSLGPTYEQYF
NA TRBJ1-1 NA TRBV5-8 TGTGCCAGCAGCTTGGGGCCCCGGGTGGCTGAAGCTTTCTTT CASSLGPRVAEAFF
TRBD1 TRBJ1-1 once TRBV15 TGTGCCACCAGACTAGACAGGGGGAACACTGAAGCTTTCTTT CATRLDRGNTEAFF